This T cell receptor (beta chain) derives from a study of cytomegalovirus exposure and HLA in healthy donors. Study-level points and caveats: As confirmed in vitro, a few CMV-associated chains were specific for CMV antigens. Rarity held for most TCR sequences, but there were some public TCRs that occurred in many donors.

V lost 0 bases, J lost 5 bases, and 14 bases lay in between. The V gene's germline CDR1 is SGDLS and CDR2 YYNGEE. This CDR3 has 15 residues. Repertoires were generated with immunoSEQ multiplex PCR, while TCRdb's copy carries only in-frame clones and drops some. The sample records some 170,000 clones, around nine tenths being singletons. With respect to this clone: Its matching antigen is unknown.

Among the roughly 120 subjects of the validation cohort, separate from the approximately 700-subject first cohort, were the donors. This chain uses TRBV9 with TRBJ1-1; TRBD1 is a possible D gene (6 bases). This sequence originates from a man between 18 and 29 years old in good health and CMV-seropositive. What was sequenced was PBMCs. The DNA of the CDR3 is TGTGCCAGCAGCGTAGAGTCCGGGGGGCGGACTGAAGCTTTCTTT. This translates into CASSVESGGRTEAFF.